The clone carrying this T cell receptor beta chain was seen a few times. Antigen: not known. The data were taken from a study of cytomegalovirus exposure and HLA in healthy donors. PCR primers comprised 60 Vbeta and 13 Jbeta primers. How the authors handled the data: Among the unique TCR beta chains that a later analysis counted, about 81 million in all, around 11 million were shared. Assay used: immunoSEQ multiplex PCR; TCRdb lists only in-frame clones, some missing. V and J calls plus clone size are reproduced from that table; the DNA served to infer D and trimming. Among roughly 67,000 clones listed, roughly 73% were seen once. Overall study findings and caveats: More clonal expansion characterized HLA-associated TCR beta chains than equally common others in a later analysis. In a later analysis, most CMV-associated TCR beta chains appeared HLA-restricted.

The TCR sequence derives from a middle-aged man in good health and CMV-seronegative. The specimen was PBMCs.

The CDR3 DNA reads as TGCGCCAGCAGCGGGGGCCCGGGAGGCACTGAAGCTTTCTTT. This codes for CASSGGPGGTEAFF. This chain uses TRBV5-1 with TRBJ1-1; possibly TRBD1 for D (6 bases). From germline, CDR1 is SGHRS and CDR2 YFSETQ. Trimming left V 4 bases short and J 4 bases short, with 14 bases between. This CDR3 has 14 amino acids.